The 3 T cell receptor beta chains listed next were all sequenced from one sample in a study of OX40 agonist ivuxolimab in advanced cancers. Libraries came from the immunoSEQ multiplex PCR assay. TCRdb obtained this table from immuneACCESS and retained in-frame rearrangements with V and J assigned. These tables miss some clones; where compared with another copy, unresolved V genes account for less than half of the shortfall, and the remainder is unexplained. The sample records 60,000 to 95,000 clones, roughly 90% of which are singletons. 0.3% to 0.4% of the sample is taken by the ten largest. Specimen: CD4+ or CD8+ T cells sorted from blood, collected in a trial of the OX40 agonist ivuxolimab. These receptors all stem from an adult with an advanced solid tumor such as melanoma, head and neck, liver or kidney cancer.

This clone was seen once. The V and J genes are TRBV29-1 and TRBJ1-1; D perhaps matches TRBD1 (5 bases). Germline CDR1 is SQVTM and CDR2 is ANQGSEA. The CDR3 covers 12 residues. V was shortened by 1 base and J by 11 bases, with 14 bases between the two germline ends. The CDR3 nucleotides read TGCAGCGTTGAAGGGACCGCGGGGGAGGCTTTCTTT. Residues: CSVEGTAGEAFF.

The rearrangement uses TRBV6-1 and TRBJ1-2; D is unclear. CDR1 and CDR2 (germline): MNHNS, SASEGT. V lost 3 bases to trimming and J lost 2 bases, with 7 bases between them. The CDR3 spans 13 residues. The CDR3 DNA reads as TGTGCCAGCAGTGATACTGGCAACTATGGCTACACCTTC. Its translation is CASSDTGNYGYTF.

The CDR3 loop reads CASSQDWGADGGYTF. CDR3 nucleotide sequence: TGTGCCAGCAGCCAAGATTGGGGAGCAGATGGGGGCTACACCTTC. This chain joins TRBV4-2 and TRBJ1-2; no firm D call. The V end lost 0 bases, the J end lost 8 bases, and 16 bases lay between the germline ends. The germline CDR1 and CDR2 sequences are LGHNA and YNFKEQ. CDR3 length: 15 amino acids.